The rows below give T cell receptor beta chains drawn from one sample of a study of OX40 agonist ivuxolimab in advanced cancers. Profiling relied on immunoSEQ multiplex PCR, and the TCRdb table lists in-frame clones only, not all of them. The profile covers over 55,000 clones, with 75% to 85% appearing a single time and 8.2% taken by the ten largest. This specimen was CD4+ or CD8+ T cells sorted from blood, taken in a trial of the OX40 agonist ivuxolimab. Source of these receptors: an adult with an advanced solid tumor such as melanoma, head and neck, liver or kidney cancer. Both conserved end residues are part of each CDR3. Fields, in order: J gene, V gene, D gene, clone size, CDR3 DNA, CDR3 protein. D genes are given only for firm matches. A row's size may be missing; if present it is once, few, many or a size class.

TRBJ1-3	TRBV18	.	.	TGTGCCAGCTCACCACCGCTCACCTACTCTGGAAACACCATATATTTT	CASSPPLTYSGNTIYF
TRBJ1-2	TRBV5-4	.	few	TGTGCCAGCAGCGCGGGGGAAAGCACAGGCGGCTATGGCTACACCTTC	CASSAGESTGGYGYTF
TRBJ2-3	TRBV4-1	.	.	TGCGCCAGCAGCCAAGAGAGGGTAGGAGGCACAGATACGCAGTATTTT	CASSQERVGGTDTQYF
TRBJ2-7	TRBV7-2	.	.	TGTGCCAGCAGCTTAGCGGGAGGGGGGTACGAGCAGTACTTC	CASSLAGGGYEQYF
TRBJ2-2	TRBV2	TRBD1	.	TGTGCCAGCATTCAGGACAGGGGGGCCGGGGAGCTGTTTTTT	CASIQDRGAGELFF
TRBJ1-2	TRBV12-2	.	.	TGTGCCCCGCTCAATTGGGGGCATAGCTATGGCTACACCTTC	CAPLNWGHSYGYTF
TRBJ1-6	TRBV7-2	.	.	TGTGCCAGCGGACCGCAGAGCTCCTATAATTCACCCCTCCACTTT	CASGPQSSYNSPLHF
TRBJ2-1	TRBV11-1	.	.	TGTGCCAGCAGTACCCTTATTGGGCAGTTCTTC	CASSTLIGQFF
TRBJ2-1	TRBV5-1	TRBD2	.	TGCGCCAGCAGTTTGATCTCCGGGACTATGAATGAGCAGTTCTTC	CASSLISGTMNEQFF
TRBJ2-2	TRBV29-1	.	.	TGCAGCGTTGCCCCCTCGAGGAACACCGGGGAGCTGTTTTTT	CSVAPSRNTGELFF
TRBJ1-2	TRBV2	.	.	TGTGCCAGCAGCGCGGAACCGGGACTCTATGGCTACACCTTC	CASSAEPGLYGYTF
TRBJ1-1	TRBV5-1	.	.	TGCGCCAGCAGCTTGTCCGGGCAGGGAGACACTGAAGCTTTCTTT	CASSLSGQGDTEAFF
TRBJ2-1	TRBV27	.	.	TGTGCCAGCAGTTTGAGTCAGGGGACCACAACTTTCTTC	CASSLSQGTTTFF
TRBJ2-7	TRBV28	TRBD1	.	TGTGCCAGCAAGCCAGGGGGTCCCACCTACGAGCAGTACTTC	CASKPGGPTYEQYF
TRBJ2-6	TRBV28	.	.	TGTGCCAGCAGGGCAACGGGTGGGGCCAACGTCCTGACTTTC	CASRATGGANVLTF
TRBJ1-6	TRBV2	.	.	TGTGCCAGCAGTGAGGCGCAGGGGTCGAATTCACCCCTCCACTTT	CASSEAQGSNSPLHF
TRBJ2-3	TRBV7-2	TRBD2	.	TGTGCCAGCAGCCCCGATAGCGGGAGGGTTATAGATACGCAGTATTTT	CASSPDSGRVIDTQYF
TRBJ2-1	TRBV10-3	.	.	TGTGCCATCAGTCCTTCGGGACCACCCTACAATGAGCAGTTCTTC	CAISPSGPPYNEQFF
TRBJ1-1	TRBV7-9	TRBD1	.	TGTGCCAGCAGCCCTCGGACAGGCTTGAACACTGAAGCTTTCTTT	CASSPRTGLNTEAFF
TRBJ1-2	TRBV2	.	few	TGTGCCAGCAGTTCCCGGACCAATGGCTACACCTTC	CASSSRTNGYTF
TRBJ2-1	TRBV19	.	.	TGTGCCAGTAGTATAGATGCCGTGGGGGACAATGAGCAGTTCTTC	CASSIDAVGDNEQFF
TRBJ2-1	TRBV6-5	.	.	TGTGCCAGCAGCCACCGGGAAAGGGGCTACAATGAGCAGTTCTTC	CASSHRERGYNEQFF
TRBJ1-1	TRBV7-2	.	few	TGTGCCAGCAGCTTAGGGAACGGAGGGACTGAAGCTTTCTTT	CASSLGNGGTEAFF